This is a list of T cell receptor beta chains from one sample in a study of Graves' ophthalmopathy and Graves' hyperthyroidism. MiXCR, applied by TCRdb to the multiplex PCR reads, yields one record per CDR3 protein. The table records about 620,000 distinct CDR3 sequences, over 20% of them present only once. Sequenced material: peripheral blood. Every receptor here comes from a woman under 30 with stable Graves' hyperthyroidism. Some clones in this sample may be carry-over from other donors' samples. CDR3s include the opening cysteine and the closing phenylalanine or tryptophan. The D gene is left open where the match is weak. Clone size is not always given. Where it is, it says once, few, many or a class for expanded clones.

CASRLGQGLGYTF | TGTGCCAGCAGACTGGGACAGGGCCTTGGCTACACCTTC | TRBJ1-2 | TRBD1 | TRBV6-1 | NA
CSALDWETQYF | TGCAGCGCCTTGGACTGGGAGACCCAGTACTTC | TRBJ2-5 | NA | TRBV29-1 | few
CASSNDRVRPQHF | TGTGCCAGCAGTAATGACAGGGTTAGGCCCCAGCATTTT | TRBJ1-5 | TRBD1 | TRBV2 | NA
CASSPTGGRDEQYF | TGTGCCAGCAGCCCGACAGGGGGCCGGGACGAGCAGTACTTC | TRBJ2-7 | TRBD1 | TRBV7-3 | many
CASSTEWNSGANVLTF | TGTGCCAGCAGTACCGAATGGAACTCTGGGGCCAACGTCCTGACTTTC | TRBJ2-6 | NA | TRBV28 | medium-sized
CASSFYLGETQYF | TGTGCCAGCAGCTTTTATCTAGGGGAGACCCAGTACTTC | TRBJ2-5 | NA | TRBV11-1 | few
CASSLEGVFAKQNTEAFF | TGTGCCAGCAGCTTAGAAGGGGTTTTCGCGAAACAGAACACTGAAGCTTTCTTT | TRBJ1-1 | NA | TRBV11-2 | many
CASQVGEGDSYEQYF | TGTGCCTCCCAAGTCGGTGAGGGGGACTCCTACGAGCAGTACTTC | TRBJ2-7 | NA | TRBV19 | many
CASSMGRGGDPYEQYF | TGTGCCAGCAGTATGGGGCGGGGGGGAGACCCCTACGAGCAGTACTTC | TRBJ2-7 | TRBD2 | TRBV6-5 | many
CASSIGFGTTSSEQYF | TGCGCCAGCAGCATCGGCTTCGGGACGACATCATCCGAGCAGTACTTC | TRBJ2-7 | NA | TRBV4-1 | NA
CASSYGGSDAYEQYF | TGTGCCAGCAGTTACGGCGGGAGCGACGCCTACGAGCAGTACTTC | TRBJ2-7 | TRBD2 | TRBV6-5 | few
CASSIPGQGYQETQYF | TGTGCCAGCAGCATACCGGGACAGGGGTACCAAGAGACCCAGTACTTC | TRBJ2-5 | TRBD1 | TRBV7-9 | few
CASSLSTGWGSNQPQHF | TGTGCCAGCAGTTTATCGACAGGGTGGGGTAGCAATCAGCCCCAGCATTTT | TRBJ1-5 | TRBD1 | TRBV28 | many
CASTPPGLAYEQYF | TGTGCCAGCACCCCCCCGGGGTTGGCCTACGAGCAGTACTTC | TRBJ2-7 | NA | TRBV28 | NA
CASSEKGQGFQPQHF | TGTGCCAGCAGTGAAAAAGGGCAGGGATTTCAGCCCCAGCATTTT | TRBJ1-5 | NA | TRBV6-1 | NA
CASSLGGGDQPQHF | TGCGCCAGCAGCCTGGGTGGGGGGGATCAGCCCCAGCATTTT | TRBJ1-5 | NA | TRBV5-1 | many
CASKPGQVNNYGYTF | TGTGCCAGCAAACCAGGACAGGTGAACAACTATGGCTACACCTTC | TRBJ1-2 | TRBD1 | TRBV19 | many
CASRPGRSYEQYF | TGTGCCAGCAGACCGGGACGAAGCTACGAGCAGTACTTC | TRBJ2-7 | NA | TRBV12-3/TRBV12-4 | few
CSALKTSGEQQYF | TGCAGTGCTCTAAAGACTAGCGGAGAACAGCAGTACTTC | TRBJ2-7 | TRBD2 | TRBV20-1 | many
CASSSTRTSGDEQYF | TGTGCCAGCAGCTCTACCCGGACTAGCGGGGACGAGCAGTACTTC | TRBJ2-7 | TRBD2 | TRBV11-2 | few
CASSLAPSGVNTEAFF | TGTGCCAGCAGCTTAGCGCCATCAGGAGTGAACACTGAAGCTTTCTTT | TRBJ1-1 | NA | TRBV7-8 | many
CASSVGRTSAVAEAFF | TGTGCCAGCAGTGTAGGTCGAACCTCCGCGGTCGCTGAAGCTTTCTTT | TRBJ1-1 | NA | TRBV25-1 | many
CASSKTQAPYEQYF | TGTGCCAGCAGTAAAACTCAGGCGCCTTACGAGCAGTACTTC | TRBJ2-7 | NA | TRBV28 | many
CASSLGGTGGVQPQHF | TGTGCCAGCAGCTTAGGGGGGACAGGGGGAGTTCAGCCCCAGCATTTT | TRBJ1-5 | TRBD1 | TRBV11-2 | many
CASSQGQLNSPLHF | TGTGCCAGCAGCCAAGGACAGCTAAATTCACCCCTCCACTTT | TRBJ1-6 | NA | TRBV3-1 | many
CASSSTGDTEAFF | TGTGCCAGCAGTTCCACAGGGGACACTGAAGCTTTCTTT | TRBJ1-1 | TRBD1 | TRBV28 | many
CASTTTSGRSGELFF | TGTGCCAGCACCACGACTAGCGGGAGATCCGGGGAGCTGTTTTTT | TRBJ2-2 | TRBD2 | TRBV27 | few
CASSLLQGGGHEQYF | TGTGCCAGCAGCTTACTACAGGGGGGCGGCCACGAGCAGTACTTC | TRBJ2-7 | TRBD1 | TRBV11-2 | NA
CASSRRDRKAYEQYF | TGCGCCAGCAGCCGGCGGGACAGGAAAGCCTACGAGCAGTACTTC | TRBJ2-7 | TRBD1 | TRBV4-1 | NA
CASSDMIYTEACF | TGTGCCAGCAGTGACATGATATATACTGAAGCCTGCTTT | TRBJ1-1 | NA | TRBV6-1 | NA
CASSRGGGWLSEAFF | TGTGCCAGCAGCAGAGGAGGGGGGTGGCTCTCTGAAGCTTTCTTT | TRBJ1-1 | NA | TRBV9 | many
CSATGGAGRGTSNQPQHF | TGCAGTGCTACTGGGGGGGCAGGGAGGGGGACTAGCAATCAGCCCCAGCATTTT | TRBJ1-5 | NA | TRBV20-1 | few
CASSLVGGGELFF | TGTGCCAGCAGCTTAGTTGGTGGCGGGGAGCTGTTTTTT | TRBJ2-2 | NA | TRBV7-9 | NA
CASSSGLADTGELFF | TGTGCCAGCAGTTCTGGCCTAGCCGACACCGGGGAGCTGTTTTTT | TRBJ2-2 | NA | TRBV6-5 | many
CASSSDSGTVTYGYTF | TGTGCCAGCAGTTCCGATTCCGGGACAGTGACCTATGGCTACACCTTC | TRBJ1-2 | TRBD1 | TRBV28 | NA
CASSDARQQETQYF | TGCGCCAGCAGTGACGCGCGACAACAAGAGACCCAGTACTTC | TRBJ2-5 | NA | TRBV10-1 | many
CAISESRLAGLGYTF | TGTGCCATCAGTGAGTCGAGGTTAGCAGGGCTCGGCTACACCTTC | TRBJ1-2 | NA | TRBV10-3 | many
CASSLGYGNTEAFF | TGTGCCAGCAGCTTGGGGTACGGGAACACTGAAGCTTTCTTT | TRBJ1-1 | NA | TRBV28 | NA
CASSDSGVRPTEAFF | TGTGCCAGCAGTGACTCCGGGGTCCGACCCACTGAAGCTTTCTTT | TRBJ1-1 | NA | TRBV6-4 | once
CASSVATGTLGNSPLHF | TGTGCCAGCAGCGTAGCGACAGGCACCCTTGGGAATTCACCCCTCCACTTT | TRBJ1-6 | NA | TRBV9 | few
CASTGGRSSPLHF | TGTGCCAGTACAGGGGGTAGGTCTTCACCCCTCCACTTT | TRBJ1-6 | TRBD1 | TRBV2 | NA